One and the same sample provided the 15 T cell receptor beta chains below, sequenced in a study of CXCR3-negative and CXCR3-positive naive CD8 T cells. In preparing the TRB cDNA libraries, 5' RACE with UMI labels was used. TCRdb re-called the 5' RACE reads and catalogs CDR3 proteins one per entry, DNA excluded. The sample table sets out some 130,000 distinct CDR3 sequences. Their antigens are not known. General observations from the study: Naive cells with CXCR3 showed TRB CDR3s that were more hydrophobic than those in CXCR3-negative naive cells.

The sequencing input was naive CXCR3+ CD8+ T cells from blood. Subset given: CD45RO-CCR7+CD27+CD95- naive CD8+ T cells expressing CXCR3 (TNR3+). The receptors stem from a human donor in good health. Some clones in this sample may be carry-over from other donors' samples.

This sequence joins TRBV4-3 and TRBJ2-5; TCRdb designates TRBD2, a call that cannot be tested without DNA. The CDR3 is 16 residues long. The germline gives CDR1 LGHNA, CDR2 YSLEER. CDR3 residues: CASSQDVAGGPETQYF.

The V call is TRBV7-9, the J call TRBJ2-7. The V gene's germline CDR1 is SEHNR and CDR2 FQNEAQ (reference sequence). This CDR3 spans 13 amino acids. The CDR3 spells CASSSSGTYEQYF. The full variable domain, in which reference TRBV7-9 and TRBJ2-7 provide the parts outside the CDR3, is DTGVSQNPRHKITKRGQNVTFRCDPISEHNRLYWYRQTLGQGPEFLTYFQNEAQLEKSRLLSDRFSAERPKGSFSTLEIQRTEQGDSAMYLCASSSSGTYEQYFGPGTRLTVT.

The rearrangement joins TRBV7-3 to TRBJ2-1; TCRdb's D call, TRBD2, is unchecked because there is no DNA. There are 17 residues in the CDR3. In germline, CDR1 is SGHTA, CDR2 FQGTGA. CDR3 in amino acids: CASSLTLTGGPYNEQFF.

The rearrangement links TRBV29-1 to TRBJ2-1. Germline lookup yields CDR1 SQVTM and CDR2 ANQGSEA. The CDR3 consists of 12 residues. The CDR3 sequence is CSVEVADNEQFF.

CDR3 protein: CASTTGGYEQYF. The J gene is TRBJ2-7, the V gene TRBV13; there is no DNA to check the TCRdb D call of TRBD1. The CDR3 runs to 12 residues. The germline CDR1 and CDR2 sequences are PRHDT and FYEKMQ (reference sequence).

The chain recombines TRBV7-9 with TRBJ1-4. Germline CDR1 and CDR2: SEHNR and FQNEAQ (reference sequence). CDR3 size: 13 residues. CDR3 residues: CAIQGVNDEKLFF.

The chain combines TRBV12-3 or TRBV12-4 with TRBJ2-5; TCRdb calls TRBD1, which cannot be checked without DNA. There are 14 residues in the CDR3. The CDR3 sequence is CASRGTGREETQYF.

This chain joins TRBV29-1 and TRBJ2-1. The CDR3 runs 14 residues. Germline loops: CDR1 SQVTM, CDR2 ANQGSEA. The CDR3 region is CSVEDVAVYNEQFF.

CDR3 in amino acids: CASSELAESSYEQYF. V gene TRBV6-1 combines with J gene TRBJ2-7. Per germline, CDR1 MNHNS and CDR2 SASEGT. This CDR3 has 15 residues.

The CDR3 sequence: CASSSTGGWYEQYF. The chain couples TRBV14 to TRBJ2-7; TCRdb outputs TRBD1, but without DNA this stays unchecked. CDR3 length: 14 amino acids. The germline V gene has CDR1 SGHDN and CDR2 FVKESK.

This chain joins TRBV23-1 and TRBJ1-5; the D call from TCRdb, TRBD1, cannot be confirmed without DNA. TRBV23-1 falls under the ORF class, with uncertain function. The CDR3 loop spans 17 amino acids. The CDR3 loop is CASRCLWGQGNNQPQHF.

J is TRBJ1-2 and V is TRBV3-1; absent DNA, TCRdb's TRBD1 call cannot be checked. The germline V gene encodes CDR1 LGHDT and CDR2 YNNKEL (reference sequence). CDR3 length: 15 amino acids. CDR3 protein: CASSQEGRPVYGYTF.

The rearrangement links TRBV29-1 to TRBJ1-2; TCRdb's D call of TRBD1 is untestable without DNA. Germline lookup yields CDR1 SQVTM and CDR2 ANQGSEA. CDR3 length: 13 amino acids. CDR3 in amino acids: CSVDPTGTYGYTF. Drawing the rest from reference TRBV29-1 and TRBJ1-2, the complete variable domain is SAVISQKPSRDICQRGTSLTIQCQVDSQVTMMFWYRQQPGQSLTLIATANQGSEATYESGFVIDKFPISRPNLTFSTLTVSNMSPEDSSIYLCSVDPTGTYGYTFGSGTRLTVV.

This chain joins TRBV3-2 and TRBJ2-7; as DNA is missing, the TRBD1 call by TCRdb cannot be tested. TRBV3-2 is designated a pseudogene. The CDR3 spans 15 residues. The CDR3 reads CASSQDRTPPYEQYF.

This chain links TRBV4-3 with TRBJ2-3; lacking DNA, the TRBD1 call made by TCRdb goes unchecked. This CDR3 is 16 amino acids long. Germline-derived CDR1 and CDR2 are LGHNA and YSLEER. The CDR3 is CASSPGQDLNTDTQYF.